This T cell receptor (beta chain) was observed in a study of PD-L1 blockade in urothelial cancer. TCRdb's copy holds only in-frame clones and misses some; the assay was immunoSEQ multiplex PCR. The sample carries approximately 47,000 clones, roughly 80% recorded once. The germline gives CDR1 LGHNA, CDR2 YNFKEQ. J was trimmed by 6 bases and V by 9 bases; bases with no gene match: 4. The CDR3 contains 14 residues. Time point given: peripheral blood 6 weeks after treatment start. The input for sequencing was PBMCs, taken around atezolizumab (anti-PD-L1) treatment. The clonotype was recovered from a man aged 65 to 79 with urothelial cancer. The chain is built from TRBV4-2 and TRBJ2-1; 14 positions match TRBD2. The CDR3 region is CASRLAGGSNEQFF. CDR3 nucleotide sequence: TGTGCCAGTCGACTAGCGGGAGGGTCCAATGAGCAGTTCTTC.